These 3 T cell receptor beta chains were sequenced from one sample in a study of OX40 agonist ivuxolimab in advanced cancers. TCRdb keeps only in-frame clones here, not all; method: immunoSEQ multiplex PCR. The table lists 77,000 or so clones, roughly 88% of them singletons. Sequencing used CD4+ or CD8+ T cells sorted from blood, obtained in a trial of the OX40 agonist ivuxolimab. These receptors all come from an adult with an advanced solid tumor such as melanoma, head and neck, liver or kidney cancer.

V gene TRBV19 combines with J gene TRBJ2-5; 7 bases align to TRBD2. This CDR3 is built from 14 residues. Trimming removed 4 bases from V and 6 bases from J; junction bases left unmatched: 8. Germline V gene data show CDR1 as LNHDA and CDR2 as SQIVND (reference sequence). This CDR3 reads CASSSGRAMKTQYF. The CDR3 DNA reads as TGTGCCAGTAGTAGTGGGAGGGCCATGAAGACCCAGTACTTC.

The chain has TRBV6-5 and TRBJ2-5; 9 bases map to TRBD1. The CDR3 length is 14 residues. Germline V lookup: CDR1 MNHEY, CDR2 SVGAGI. J lost 2 bases, V lost 5 bases, and 3 bases had no gene match. This CDR3 reads CASSRTGVQETQYF. The CDR3 DNA sequence: TGTGCCAGCAGTAGGACAGGGGTTCAAGAGACCCAGTACTTC.

The rearrangement links TRBV9 to TRBJ1-1, with D tentatively TRBD1 (5 bases). This CDR3 has 13 residues. Germline CDR1 is SGDLS and CDR2 is YYNGEE. V lost 3 bases and J lost 1, with 7 bases in between. The CDR3 sequence is CASSAGGNTEAFF. CDR3 coding DNA: TGTGCCAGCAGCGCCGGGGGGAACACTGAAGCTTTCTTT.